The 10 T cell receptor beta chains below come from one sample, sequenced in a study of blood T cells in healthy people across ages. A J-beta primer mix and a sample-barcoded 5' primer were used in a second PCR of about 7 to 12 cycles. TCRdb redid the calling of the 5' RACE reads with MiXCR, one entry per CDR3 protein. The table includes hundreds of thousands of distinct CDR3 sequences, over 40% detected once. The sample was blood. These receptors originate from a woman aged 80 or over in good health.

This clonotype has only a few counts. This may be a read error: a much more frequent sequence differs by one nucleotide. The CDR3 nucleotides read TGTGCCAGCAGTCCCCCGGACAGTAGCACAGATACGCAGTATTTT. Translating gives CASSPPDSSTDTQYF. The genes are TRBV12-3 or TRBV12-4 and TRBJ2-3, with TRBD1 as a possible D gene (6 bases). The CDR3 is made up of 15 amino acids. The V and J ends lost 5 bases and 0 bases respectively, with 12 bases between them.

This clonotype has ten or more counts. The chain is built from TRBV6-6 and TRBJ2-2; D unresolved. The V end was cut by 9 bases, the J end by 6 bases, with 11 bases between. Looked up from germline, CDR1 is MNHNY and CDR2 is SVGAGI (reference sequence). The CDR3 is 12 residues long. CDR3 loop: CASLGNSGELFF. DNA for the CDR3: TGTGCCAGTTTAGGCAATTCCGGGGAGCTGTTTTTT.

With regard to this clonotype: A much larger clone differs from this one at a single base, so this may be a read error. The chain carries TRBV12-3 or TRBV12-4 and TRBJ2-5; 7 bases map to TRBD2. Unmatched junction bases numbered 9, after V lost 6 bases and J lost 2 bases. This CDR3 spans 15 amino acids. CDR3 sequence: CASSLDGGGQETQYF. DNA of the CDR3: TGTGCCAGCAGCCTGGACGGCGGGGGACAAGAGACCCAGTACTTC.

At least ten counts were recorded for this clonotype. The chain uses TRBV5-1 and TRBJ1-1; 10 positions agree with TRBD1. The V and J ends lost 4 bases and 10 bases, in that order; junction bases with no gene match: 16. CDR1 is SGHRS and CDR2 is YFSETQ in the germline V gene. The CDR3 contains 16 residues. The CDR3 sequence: CASSASPGQGTRAAFF. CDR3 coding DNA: TGCGCCAGCAGCGCCTCTCCGGGACAGGGGACCCGTGCAGCTTTCTTT.

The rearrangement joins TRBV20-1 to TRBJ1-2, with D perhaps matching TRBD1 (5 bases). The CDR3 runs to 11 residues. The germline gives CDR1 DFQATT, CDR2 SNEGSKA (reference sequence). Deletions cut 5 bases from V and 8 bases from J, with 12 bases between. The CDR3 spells CSAGRVNGYTF. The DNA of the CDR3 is TGCAGTGCTGGCAGGGTAAACGGCTACACCTTC.

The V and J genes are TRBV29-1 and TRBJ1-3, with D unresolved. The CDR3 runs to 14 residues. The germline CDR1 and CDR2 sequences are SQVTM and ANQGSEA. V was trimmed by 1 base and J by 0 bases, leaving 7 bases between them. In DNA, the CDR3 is TGCAGCGTTGAAGTTGGGTTCTCTGGAAACACCATATATTTT. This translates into CSVEVGFSGNTIYF.

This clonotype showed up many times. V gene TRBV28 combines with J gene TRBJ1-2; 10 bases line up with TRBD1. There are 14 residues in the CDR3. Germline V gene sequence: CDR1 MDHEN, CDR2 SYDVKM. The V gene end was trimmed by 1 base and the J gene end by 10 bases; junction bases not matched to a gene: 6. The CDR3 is CASSLFPTGGVYTF. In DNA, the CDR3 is TGTGCCAGCAGTTTATTCCCGACAGGGGGCGTCTACACCTTC.

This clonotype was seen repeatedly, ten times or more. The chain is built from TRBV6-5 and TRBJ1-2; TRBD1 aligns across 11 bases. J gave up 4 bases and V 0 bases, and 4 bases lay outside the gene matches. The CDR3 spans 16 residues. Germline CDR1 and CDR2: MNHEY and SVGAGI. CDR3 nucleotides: TGTGCCAGCAGTTACTCCGGACAGGGGGCCTTCTATGGCTACACCTTC. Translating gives CASSYSGQGAFYGYTF.

The CDR3 sequence: CASSSRGVREQFF. The DNA of the CDR3 is TGTGCCAGCAGTTCCAGAGGGGTGCGGGAGCAGTTCTTC. The chain uses TRBV13 and TRBJ2-1; D may correspond to TRBD1 or TRBD2 (5 bases each). This CDR3 is built from 13 residues. V gave up 6 bases and J gave up 10 bases, with 16 bases separating them. Germline V gene sequence: CDR1 PRHDT, CDR2 FYEKMQ (reference sequence).

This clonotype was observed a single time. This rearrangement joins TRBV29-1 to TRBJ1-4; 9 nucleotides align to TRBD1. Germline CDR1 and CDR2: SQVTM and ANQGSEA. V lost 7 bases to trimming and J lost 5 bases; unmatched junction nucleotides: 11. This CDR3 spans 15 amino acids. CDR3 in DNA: TGCAGCGCCTCTGGTACTGGGACAGGGAATGAAAAACTGTTTTTT. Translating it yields CSASGTGTGNEKLFF. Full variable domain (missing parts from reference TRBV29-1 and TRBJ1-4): SAVISQKPSRDICQRGTSLTIQCQVDSQVTMMFWYRQQPGQSLTLIATANQGSEATYESGFVIDKFPISRPNLTFSTLTVSNMSPEDSSIYLCSASGTGTGNEKLFFGSGTQLSVL.